This T cell receptor (beta chain) was sequenced in a study of monozygotic twins with inflammatory bowel disease. The CDR3 runs 14 residues. The V gene's germline CDR1 is WNHNN and CDR2 SYGVQD (reference sequence). A note on this clonotype: Its antigen is as yet unknown.

TCRdb reworked the 5' RACE reads into one entry per CDR3 protein, no DNA. Seen in this sample are approximately 330,000 distinct CDR3 sequences; the ten most common clones hold 2% to 2.5%. Study-level findings and limits: The data gave no support to a single strong IBD-associated signal or clonotype.

The TCR comes from a human donor with ulcerative colitis or Crohn's disease, or a healthy co-twin of an affected twin (not recorded which). Sequencing input: blood. The rearrangement joins TRBV10-1 to TRBJ2-5; the TCRdb call, TRBD2, lacks DNA for checking. The CDR3 region is CASREGGDGETQYF.